The T cell receptor (beta chain) under discussion was sequenced for a study of OX40 agonist ivuxolimab in advanced cancers. The germline V gene has CDR1 SNHLY and CDR2 FYNNEI. The germline V and J ends were trimmed by 8 bases and 9 bases, with 23 bases remaining between them. The length of the CDR3 is 15 residues. Repertoires were generated with immunoSEQ multiplex PCR, while TCRdb's copy carries only in-frame clones and drops some. The repertoire holds fewer than 70,000 clones, roughly 83% seen once, with around 3.3% in the top ten. Sequencing used CD4+ or CD8+ T cells sorted from blood, obtained in a trial of the OX40 agonist ivuxolimab. J is TRBJ2-1 and V is TRBV2; TRBD2 is a possible D gene (6 bases). The TCR sequence derives from an adult with an advanced solid tumor such as melanoma, head and neck, liver or kidney cancer. CDR3 loop: CASLTEGGLAREQFF. The CDR3 coding sequence is TGTGCCAGCCTGACTGAGGGAGGTTTGGCCCGTGAGCAGTTCTTC.